The 12 T cell receptor beta chains given below trace back to one sample, sequenced in a study of cytomegalovirus exposure and HLA in healthy donors (dated by TCRdb to 2016 to 2017). Libraries came from the immunoSEQ multiplex PCR assay. A mixture of 60 forward primers for TCR Vbeta segments and 13 reverse primers for TCR Jbeta segments was used in the multiplex PCR. TCRdb carries this immuneACCESS record with in-frame sequences only. Its versions omit some clonotypes, under half of them owing to an unresolved V gene in the studies checked, with the rest unexplained. Present in this sample are 150,000 or so clones, roughly 74% of which were seen just once. The ten largest clones represent approximately 10% of the sample. The material sequenced was PBMCs. The origin of the receptors is a man aged 18 to 29 in good health and CMV-seropositive.

This rearrangement joins TRBV5-6 to TRBJ2-7; the match to TRBD2 covers 11 bases. The CDR3 contains 15 residues. Germline CDR1 and CDR2: SGHDT and YYEEEE. V shed 0 bases, J shed 3 bases, and the junction held 2 bases outside the gene matches. The CDR3 here is CASSLVAGGSYEQYF. CDR3 nucleotides: TGTGCCAGCAGCTTGGTAGCGGGAGGGAGCTACGAGCAGTACTTC.

On this clone: This specimen includes other DNA sequences encoding the same CDR3. This chain uses TRBV18 with TRBJ2-2; 7 bases are a match to TRBD2. CDR1 and CDR2 (germline): KGHSH, LQKENI. V lost 0 bases and J lost 5; bases outside the gene matches: 3. The CDR3 contains 15 residues. CDR3 nucleotide sequence: TGTGCCAGCTCACCACCGGGAGGGAGAACCGGGGAGCTGTTTTTT. It specifies CASSPPGGRTGELFF.

The CDR3 here is CASSMITVSYEQYF. The CDR3 DNA is TGTGCCAGCAGTATGATTACAGTCTCCTACGAGCAGTACTTC. The V and J genes are TRBV28 and TRBJ2-7, with unresolved D. Germline V gives CDR1 MDHEN, CDR2 SYDVKM. This CDR3 has 14 residues. Deletions cut 5 bases from V and 0 bases from J, with 11 bases between.

The chain employs TRBV6-6 and TRBJ1-5; TRBD1 is a possible D gene (6 bases). Trimming removed 6 bases at V and 4 bases at J, with 13 bases between. Germline V CDR1 and CDR2: MNHNY, SVGAGI (reference sequence). The CDR3 loop spans 14 amino acids. CDR3 loop: CASRMLQGNQPQHF. The DNA for the CDR3 is TGTGCCAGCAGGATGCTACAGGGAAATCAGCCCCAGCATTTT.

The chain recombines TRBV4-2 with TRBJ2-1, with D perhaps matching TRBD2 (5 bases). Trimming pared 0 bases from V and 3 bases from J, leaving 12 bases between. CDR1 is LGHNA, CDR2 YNFKEQ, per germline. The CDR3 has 16 residues. The CDR3 nucleotides read TGTGCCAGCAGCCAAGACGGAGGCGGGTTCTACAATGAGCAGTTCTTC. This gives the protein CASSQDGGGFYNEQFF.

The chain uses TRBV6-5 and TRBJ1-4, with D tentatively TRBD1 (6 bases). The germline gives CDR1 MNHEY, CDR2 SVGAGI. The V end lost 2 bases, the J end lost 13 bases, and 20 bases lay between the germline ends. This CDR3 has 15 residues. The CDR3 DNA reads TGTGCCAGCAGTTACGAGAGGCAGGGGCGGAGGTTACTGTTTTTT. Amino acids: CASSYERQGRRLLFF.

The chain employs TRBV7-9 and TRBJ1-2, with D unclear. The CDR3 runs 11 residues. Per germline, CDR1 SEHNR and CDR2 FQNEAQ (reference sequence). Trimming removed 2 bases from V and 8 bases from J, with 6 bases in between. The CDR3 DNA sequence: TGTGCCAGCAGCTTATCTGAGGGCTACACCTTC. Protein product: CASSLSEGYTF.

This sequence joins TRBV19 and TRBJ1-5; 8 positions agree with TRBD1. Germline values: CDR1 LNHDA, CDR2 SQIVND (reference sequence). CDR3 length: 15 amino acids. Losses at the gene ends were 2 bases for V and 7 bases for J; bases not matched to a gene: 7. CDR3 nucleotides: TGTGCCAGTAGTATAACGGCAGGGGGCCGGCAGCCCCAGCATTTT. Residues: CASSITAGGRQPQHF.

The rearrangement joins TRBV5-4 to TRBJ2-3; 9 bases fit TRBD2. The CDR3 is made up of 15 amino acids. Germline CDR1 and CDR2: SGHNT and YYREEE (reference sequence). With 4 bases clipped from V and 5 bases from J, the junction kept 8 bases outside the gene matches. CDR3 nucleotides: TGTGCCAGCAGCCCCCAGCGGGAGGAAGAAGATACGCAGTATTTT. Protein: CASSPQREEEDTQYF. The variable domain in full, completed from reference TRBV5-4 and TRBJ2-3, reads ETGVTQSPTHLIKTRGQQVTLRCSSQSGHNTVSWYQQALGQGPQFIFQYYREEENGRGNFPPRFSGLQFPNYSSELNVNALELDDSALYLCASSPQREEEDTQYFGPGTRLTVL.

The V and J genes are TRBV2 and TRBJ2-5; maybe TRBD2 (6 bases). This CDR3 is 17 amino acids long. V lost 3 bases to trimming and J lost 1 base, with 18 bases between them. The germline CDR1 and CDR2 sequences are SNHLY and FYNNEI. CDR3 region: CASSEGGSGTIQETQYF. The CDR3, as DNA: TGTGCCAGCAGTGAGGGGGGAAGTGGGACGATCCAAGAGACCCAGTACTTC.

This clone is a singleton in its sample. CDR3 region: CASSLGWPSISTDTQYF. Here the CDR3 DNA reads TGTGCCAGCAGCTTAGGCTGGCCTTCCATCAGCACAGATACGCAGTATTTT. The V call is TRBV7-2, the J call TRBJ2-3, with D uncertain. The germline CDR1 and CDR2 sequences are SGHTA and FQGNSA. The CDR3 contains 17 residues. Deletions cut 1 base from V and 0 bases from J, with 14 bases between.

The V gene is TRBV6-1, the J gene TRBJ2-7, with a tentative D call TRBD2 (5 bases). CDR3 size: 14 residues. Germline assignment: CDR1 MNHNS and CDR2 SASEGT. Trimming left V 5 bases short and J 2 bases short, with 13 bases between. In DNA form, the CDR3 reads TGTGCCAGCAGTTCGCGGAGCGGCGCCTACGAGCAGTACTTC. Translation gives CASSSRSGAYEQYF.